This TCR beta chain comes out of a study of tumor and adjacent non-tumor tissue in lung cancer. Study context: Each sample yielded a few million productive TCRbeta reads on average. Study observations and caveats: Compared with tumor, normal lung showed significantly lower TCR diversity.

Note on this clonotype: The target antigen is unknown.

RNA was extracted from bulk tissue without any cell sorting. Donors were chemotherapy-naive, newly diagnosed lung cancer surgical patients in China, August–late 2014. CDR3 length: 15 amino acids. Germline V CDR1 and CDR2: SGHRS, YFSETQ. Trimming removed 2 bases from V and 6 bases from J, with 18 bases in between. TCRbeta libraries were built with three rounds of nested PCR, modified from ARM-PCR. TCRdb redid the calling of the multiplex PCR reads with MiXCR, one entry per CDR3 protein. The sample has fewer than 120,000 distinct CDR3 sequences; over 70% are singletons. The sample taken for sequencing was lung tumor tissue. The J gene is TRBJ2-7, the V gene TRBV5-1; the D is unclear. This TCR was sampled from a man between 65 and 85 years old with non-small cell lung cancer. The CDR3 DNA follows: TGCGCCAGCAGCTTCAAGTCAGGTGCCCCTCGCGAGCAGTACTTC. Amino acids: CASSFKSGAPREQYF.